This entry features one TCR beta chain sequence. The ends lost 3 bases at V and 9 bases at J; junction bases unmatched: 8. Per germline, CDR1 SGHRS and CDR2 YFSETQ. The CDR3 runs to 14 residues. This sample is drawn from a study of control samples from healthy donors and cancer patients. Profiled with immunoSEQ multiplex PCR; TCRdb holds only in-frame clones, not every one. The top ten clones hold around 3% of a sample with 10,000 to 15,000 clones, approximately 88% of them seen once. This sequence joins TRBV5-1 and TRBJ2-1, with 8 nucleotides matching TRBD2. The sequencing sample was made of formalin-fixed, paraffin-embedded tissue. The TCR sequence derives from a male donor with melanoma. CDR3 loop: CASSSTGLEVEQFF. The CDR3 nucleotides are TGCGCCAGCAGCTCCACGGGACTAGAGGTTGAGCAGTTCTTC.